This T cell receptor beta chain was sequenced in a study of OX40 agonist ivuxolimab in advanced cancers. The repertoire was sequenced with immunoSEQ multiplex PCR; TCRdb's copy has only in-frame clones and lacks some. The sample yields around 65,000 clones, about 80% seen once. The sequence was collected from an adult with an advanced solid tumor such as melanoma, head and neck, liver or kidney cancer. The starting material was CD4+ or CD8+ T cells sorted from blood, obtained in a trial of the OX40 agonist ivuxolimab.

The CDR3 is CASSLDLIQETQYF. DNA of the CDR3: TGTGCCAGCTCACTTGACTTGATCCAAGAGACCCAGTACTTC. The genes are TRBV18 and TRBJ2-5; D gene unclear. The CDR3 extends over 14 amino acids. The V end was cut by 4 bases, the J end by 1 base, with 10 bases between. CDR1 and CDR2 from the germline V gene are KGHSH and LQKENI.